This TCR beta chain stems from a study of cytomegalovirus exposure and HLA in healthy donors. About the study: Earlier findings included 100 million to 130 million unique TCR beta sequences obtained from about 179 million T cells. Findings and caveats of the study: Most sequenced TCRs were rare (though some public TCRs occurred in many donors). Sequences of the TCR beta chain were said to predict the HLA-A and HLA-B alleles of most subjects accurately.

About this clone: What it binds is not known.

The PCR ran on 60 Vbeta and 13 Jbeta primers. As originally analysed: Approximately 12 million of about 88 million unique TCR beta chains were shared, per a later count. Clones were sequenced by immunoSEQ multiplex PCR, and TCRdb holds only the in-frame ones, with some missing. The V and J calls and clone size were taken over from that table, and D and trimming were inferred from the DNA. The table lists some 200,000 clones, roughly 13% of them singletons, with approximately 7.8% in the top ten. Germline V CDR1 and CDR2: GTSNPN, SVGIG (reference sequence). V was cut by 4 bases and J by 4 bases, with 11 bases left in between. The CDR3 loop spans 12 amino acids.

This sequence originates from a man aged 50 to 60 in good health and CMV-seropositive. The rearrangement joins TRBV30 to TRBJ2-7; D not certain. What was sequenced was PBMCs. Here the CDR3 reads CAWNGPRYEQYF. The CDR3 nucleotides are TGTGCCTGGAATGGCCCCAGGTACGAGCAGTACTTC. The entire variable domain, with the rest obtained from reference TRBV30 and TRBJ2-7, is as follows: SQTIHQWPATLVQPVGSPLSLECTVEGTSNPNLYWYRQAAGRGLQLLFYSVGIGQISSEVPQNLSASRPQDRQFILSSKKLLLSDSGFYLCAWNGPRYEQYFGPGTRLTVT.